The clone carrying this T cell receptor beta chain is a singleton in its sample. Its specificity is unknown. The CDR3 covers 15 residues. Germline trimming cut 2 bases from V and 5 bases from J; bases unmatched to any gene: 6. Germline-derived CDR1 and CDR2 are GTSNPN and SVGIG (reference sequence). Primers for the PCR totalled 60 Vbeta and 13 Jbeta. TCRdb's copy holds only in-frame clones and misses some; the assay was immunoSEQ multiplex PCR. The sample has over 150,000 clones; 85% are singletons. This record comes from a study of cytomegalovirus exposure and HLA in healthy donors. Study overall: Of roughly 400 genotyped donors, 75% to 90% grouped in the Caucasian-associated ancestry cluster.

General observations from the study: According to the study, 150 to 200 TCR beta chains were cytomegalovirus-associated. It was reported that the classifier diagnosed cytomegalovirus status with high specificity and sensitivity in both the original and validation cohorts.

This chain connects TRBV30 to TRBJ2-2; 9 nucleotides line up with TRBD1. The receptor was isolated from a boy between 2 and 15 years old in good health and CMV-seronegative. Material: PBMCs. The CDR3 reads CAWSPDRGWTGELFF. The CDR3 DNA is TGTGCCTGGAGTCCCGACAGGGGGTGGACCGGGGAGCTGTTTTTT.